This record looks at one T cell receptor (beta chain) sequence and its context. What it recognizes is unknown. These data are taken from a study of tumor-infiltrating lymphocytes in primary liver carcinoma. Study information: Donors had hepatocellular carcinoma or combined HCC and intrahepatic cholangiocarcinoma.

Constant-region priming of 500 ng total RNA yielded TCR beta cDNA. ARM-PCR was slightly modified, and three nested multiplex PCR rounds with it gave rise to the TCR beta libraries. The first two PCR rounds, around 10 cycles each, used TRBV1-TRBV30 forward primers and a C-beta reverse primer. One entry per CDR3 protein, called by TCRdb with MiXCR from the multiplex PCR reads. The table has about 210,000 distinct CDR3 sequences, less than 75% seen once. The V gene lost 4 bases and the J gene lost 1 base, with 11 bases spanning the gap. The CDR3 runs 15 residues. The germline CDR1 and CDR2 sequences are SGHTS and YDEGEE. General study results and limits: Blood had a significantly lower top-250-clone fraction than tumors did (p = 0.039). Tumor region pairs overlapped more than did tumor-adjacent and tumor-blood pairs.

Unsorted whole blood served as the source of blood RNA, and germline DNA was extracted as well. Patients showed chronic HBV infection and an absence of prior treatment. This rearrangement joins TRBV5-8 to TRBJ2-2, with no clear D. Sample: peripheral blood. This sequence was found in a woman aged 60-75 years with primary liver carcinoma and hepatitis B virus infection. The CDR3 coding sequence is TGTGCCAGCAGCCTTGGGATAAAGAACACCGGGGAGCTGTTTTTT. Its translation: CASSLGIKNTGELFF.